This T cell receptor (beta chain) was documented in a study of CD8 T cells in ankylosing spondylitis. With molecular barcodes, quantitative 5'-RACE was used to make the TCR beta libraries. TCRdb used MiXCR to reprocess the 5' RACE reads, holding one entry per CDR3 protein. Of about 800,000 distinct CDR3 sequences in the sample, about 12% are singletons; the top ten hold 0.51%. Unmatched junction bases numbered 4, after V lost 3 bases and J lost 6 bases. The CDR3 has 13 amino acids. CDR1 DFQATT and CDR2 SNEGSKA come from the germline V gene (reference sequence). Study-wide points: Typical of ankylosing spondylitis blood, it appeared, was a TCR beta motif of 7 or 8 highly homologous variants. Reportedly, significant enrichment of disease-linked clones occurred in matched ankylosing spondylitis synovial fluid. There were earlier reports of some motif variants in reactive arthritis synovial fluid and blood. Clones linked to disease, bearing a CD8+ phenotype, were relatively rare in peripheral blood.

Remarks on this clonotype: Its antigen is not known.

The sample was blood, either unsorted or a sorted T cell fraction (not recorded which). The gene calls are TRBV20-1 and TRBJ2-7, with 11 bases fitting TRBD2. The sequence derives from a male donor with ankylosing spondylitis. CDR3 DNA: TGCAGTGCTAGTGTTAGCGGGAGGGCCGAGCAGTACTTC. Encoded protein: CSASVSGRAEQYF.